This T cell receptor beta chain is drawn from a study of T cells in Graves' hyperthyroidism and ophthalmopathy. What was amplified from RNA transcripts were TCR beta CDR3 regions. The HTBI primer set was used in a first-round RT-PCR of the TCR CDR3. Each CDR3 protein is one row after TCRdb ran MiXCR on the multiplex PCR reads. The data contain hundreds of thousands of distinct CDR3 sequences, around 25% of them singletons. Trimming cost V 1 base and J 5 bases, with 11 bases left between them. CDR1 MNHNS and CDR2 SASEGT come from the germline V gene. This CDR3 region has 14 residues. Any symptoms of ophthalmopathy came after the first hyperthyroidism diagnosis, from which the blood sample dates. The source of the PBMCs was approximately 9.5 ml of fresh peripheral blood. Many counts were recorded for this clonotype. Antigen specificity is unknown. The study, taken as a whole, reports: Among thyroid clonotypes expanded above 0.001, most also appeared in blood.

This TCR came from a man aged 35-49 years with Graves' hyperthyroidism that later progressed to Graves' ophthalmopathy. The rearrangement links TRBV6-1 to TRBJ1-1; D gene unclear. The sample comprised blood. CDR3 nucleotide sequence: TGTGCCAGCAGTGAAGGGAGGGATAGTACTGAAGCTTTCTTT. Residues: CASSEGRDSTEAFF.